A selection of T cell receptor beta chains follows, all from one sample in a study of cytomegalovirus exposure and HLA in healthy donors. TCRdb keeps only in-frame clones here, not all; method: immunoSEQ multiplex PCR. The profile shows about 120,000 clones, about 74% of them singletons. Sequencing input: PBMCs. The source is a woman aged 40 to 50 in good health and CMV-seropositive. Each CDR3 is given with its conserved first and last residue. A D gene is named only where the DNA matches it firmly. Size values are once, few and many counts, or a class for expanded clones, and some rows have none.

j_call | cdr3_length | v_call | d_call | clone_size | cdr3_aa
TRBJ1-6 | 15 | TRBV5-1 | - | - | CASSLGSSYNSPLHF
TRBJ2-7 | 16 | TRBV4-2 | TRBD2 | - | CASSQGTAGAMDEQYF
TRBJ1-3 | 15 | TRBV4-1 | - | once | CASSQADSSGNTIYF
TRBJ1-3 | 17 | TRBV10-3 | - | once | CAISEFTGYLSGNTIYF
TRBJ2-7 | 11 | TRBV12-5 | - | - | CASGLTYEQYF
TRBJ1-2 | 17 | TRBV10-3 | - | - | CAISGETGLTANYGYTF
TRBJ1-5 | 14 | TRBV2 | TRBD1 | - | CASRDDRDTQPQHF
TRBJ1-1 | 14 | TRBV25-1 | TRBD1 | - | CASSGGQGWNEAFF
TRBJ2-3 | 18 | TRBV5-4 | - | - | CASSLGFGSAGEGDTQYF
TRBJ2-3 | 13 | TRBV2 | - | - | CASSGALTDTQYF
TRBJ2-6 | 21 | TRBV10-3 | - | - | CAISGMSQGTQPPSGANVLTF
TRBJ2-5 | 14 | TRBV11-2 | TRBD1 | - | CASSTGQVTGTQYF
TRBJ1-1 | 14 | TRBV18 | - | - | CASSPPAGHTEAFF
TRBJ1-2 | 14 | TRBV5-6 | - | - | CASSFLSAENGYTF
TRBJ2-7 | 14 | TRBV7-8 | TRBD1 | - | CASRPGTGLYEQYF
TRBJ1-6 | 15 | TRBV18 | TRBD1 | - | CASSPLDRGGSPLHF
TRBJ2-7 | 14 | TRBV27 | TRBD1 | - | CASRPYRGTYEQYF
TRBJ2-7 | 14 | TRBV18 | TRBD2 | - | CASSSASGGYEQYF
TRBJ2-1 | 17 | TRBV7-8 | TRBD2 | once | CASSLVTSGSSYNEQFF
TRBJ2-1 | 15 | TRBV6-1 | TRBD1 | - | CASRVTGGGGNEQFF
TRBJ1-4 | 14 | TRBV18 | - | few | CASSPPAGTAELFF
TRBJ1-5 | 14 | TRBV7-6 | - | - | CASSLERGNQPQHF
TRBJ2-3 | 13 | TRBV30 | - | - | CAWSVTRADTQYF
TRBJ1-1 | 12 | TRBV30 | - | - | CAWNAGNTEAFF
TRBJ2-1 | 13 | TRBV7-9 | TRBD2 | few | CASSVSGNNEQFF
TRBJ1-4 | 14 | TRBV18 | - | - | CASSPPPGNEKLFF
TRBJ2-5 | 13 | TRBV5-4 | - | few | CASSSDRKETQYF
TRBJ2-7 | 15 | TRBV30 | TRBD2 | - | CAWTGRAGGRYEQYF
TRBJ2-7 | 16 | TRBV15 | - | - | CATSRDRGGGLSEQYF
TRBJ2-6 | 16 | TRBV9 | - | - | CASSALTGAGANVLTF
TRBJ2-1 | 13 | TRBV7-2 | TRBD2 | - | CASRMREAEEQFF
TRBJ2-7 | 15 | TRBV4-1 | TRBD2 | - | CASSQEWTSGGEQYF
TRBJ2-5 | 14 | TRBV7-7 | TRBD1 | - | CASSSEGARETQYF
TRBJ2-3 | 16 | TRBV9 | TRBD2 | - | CASSVQASGIPDTQYF
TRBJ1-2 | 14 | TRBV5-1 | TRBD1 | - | CASSLAGQGAGYTF
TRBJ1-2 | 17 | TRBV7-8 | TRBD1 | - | CASSTGVGQGGLYGYTF
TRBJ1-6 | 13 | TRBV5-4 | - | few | CASSDSLNSPLHF
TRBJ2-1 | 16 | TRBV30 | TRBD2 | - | CAWSVAGTSREHEQFF
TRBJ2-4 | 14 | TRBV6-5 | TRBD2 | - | CASSSPGLAGIQYF
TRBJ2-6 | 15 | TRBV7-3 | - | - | CASSFSGAGANVLTF
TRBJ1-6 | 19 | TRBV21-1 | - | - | CASSLTTGQPRNGGSPLHF
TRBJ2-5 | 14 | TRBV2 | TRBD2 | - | CATVAGPKQETQYF
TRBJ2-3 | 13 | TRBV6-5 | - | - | CASSYSRRDTQYF
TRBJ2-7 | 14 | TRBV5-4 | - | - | CASSLAQGFNEQYF
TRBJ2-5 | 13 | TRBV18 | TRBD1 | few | CASSPGQGETQYF
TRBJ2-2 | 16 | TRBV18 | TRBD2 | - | CASSSTSGGPTGELFF
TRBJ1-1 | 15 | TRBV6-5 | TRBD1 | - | CASSIGGARSTEAFF
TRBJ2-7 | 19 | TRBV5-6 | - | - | CASSVFTGARGTDIDEQYF
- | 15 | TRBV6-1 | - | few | CASSWDILSSYEQYF
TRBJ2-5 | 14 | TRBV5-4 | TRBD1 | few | CASSATGPGETQYF
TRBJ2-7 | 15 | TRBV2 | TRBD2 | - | CASTGLAGGTYEQYF
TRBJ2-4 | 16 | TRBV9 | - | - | CASSVGGQGRFVIQYF